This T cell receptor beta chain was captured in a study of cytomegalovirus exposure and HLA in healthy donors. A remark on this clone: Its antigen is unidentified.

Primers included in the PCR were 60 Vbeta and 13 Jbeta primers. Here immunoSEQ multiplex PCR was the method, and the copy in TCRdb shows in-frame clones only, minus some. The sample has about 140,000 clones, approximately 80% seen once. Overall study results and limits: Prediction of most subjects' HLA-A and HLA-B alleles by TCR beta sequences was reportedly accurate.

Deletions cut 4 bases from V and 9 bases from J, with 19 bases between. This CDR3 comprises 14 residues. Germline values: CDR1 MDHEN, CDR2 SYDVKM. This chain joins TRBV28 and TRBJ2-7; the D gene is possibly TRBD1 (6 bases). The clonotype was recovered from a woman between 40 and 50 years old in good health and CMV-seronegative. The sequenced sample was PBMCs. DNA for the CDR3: TGTGCCAGCAGTTCGACAGGCTACCTACGAGGGCAGTACTTC. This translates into CASSSTGYLRGQYF.